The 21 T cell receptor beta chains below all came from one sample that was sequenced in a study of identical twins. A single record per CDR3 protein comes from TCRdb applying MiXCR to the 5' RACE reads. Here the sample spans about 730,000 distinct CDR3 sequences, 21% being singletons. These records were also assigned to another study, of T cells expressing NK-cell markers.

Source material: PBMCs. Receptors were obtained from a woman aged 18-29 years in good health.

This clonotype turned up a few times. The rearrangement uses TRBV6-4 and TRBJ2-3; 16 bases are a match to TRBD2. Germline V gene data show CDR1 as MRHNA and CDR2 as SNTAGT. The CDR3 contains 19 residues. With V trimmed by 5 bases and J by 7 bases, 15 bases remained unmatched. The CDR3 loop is CASSNHPGTSGGAAYTQYF. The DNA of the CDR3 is TGTGCCAGCAGTAACCACCCCGGGACTAGCGGGGGGGCGGCATATACGCAGTATTTT.

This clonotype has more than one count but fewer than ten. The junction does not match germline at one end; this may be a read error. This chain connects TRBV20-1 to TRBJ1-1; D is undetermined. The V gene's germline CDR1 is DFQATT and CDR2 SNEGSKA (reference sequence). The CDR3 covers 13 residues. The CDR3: CSVRRLPNTEAFF. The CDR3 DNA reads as TGCAGTGTTAGAAGATTACCGAACACTGAAGCTTTCTTT.

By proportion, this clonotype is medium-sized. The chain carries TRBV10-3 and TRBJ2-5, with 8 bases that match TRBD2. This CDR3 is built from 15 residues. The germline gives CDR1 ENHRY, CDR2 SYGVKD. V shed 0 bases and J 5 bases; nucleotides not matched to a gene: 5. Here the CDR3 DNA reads TGTGCCATCAGTGAGTCGACCGGGAGGGCGGAGACCCAGTACTTC. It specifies CAISESTGRAETQYF.

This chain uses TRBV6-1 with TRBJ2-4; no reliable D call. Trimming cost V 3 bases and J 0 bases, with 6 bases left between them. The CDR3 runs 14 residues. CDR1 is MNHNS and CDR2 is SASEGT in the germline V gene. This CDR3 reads CASSEGRAKNIQYF. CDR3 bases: TGTGCCAGCAGTGAGGGTAGAGCCAAAAACATTCAGTACTTC.

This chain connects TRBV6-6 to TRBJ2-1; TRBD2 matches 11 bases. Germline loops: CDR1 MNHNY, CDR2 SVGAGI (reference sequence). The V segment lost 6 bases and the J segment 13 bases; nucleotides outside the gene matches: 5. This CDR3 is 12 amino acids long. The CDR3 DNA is TGTGCCAGCAGCAGACTAGCGGGAAAACAGTTCTTC. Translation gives CASSRLAGKQFF.

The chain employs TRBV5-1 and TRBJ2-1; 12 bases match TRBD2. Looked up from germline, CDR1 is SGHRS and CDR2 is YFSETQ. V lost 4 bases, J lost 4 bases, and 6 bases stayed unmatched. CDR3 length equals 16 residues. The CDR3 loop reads CASSEVGLAGYNEQFF. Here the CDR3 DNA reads TGCGCCAGCAGCGAGGTGGGACTAGCGGGTTACAATGAGCAGTTCTTC.

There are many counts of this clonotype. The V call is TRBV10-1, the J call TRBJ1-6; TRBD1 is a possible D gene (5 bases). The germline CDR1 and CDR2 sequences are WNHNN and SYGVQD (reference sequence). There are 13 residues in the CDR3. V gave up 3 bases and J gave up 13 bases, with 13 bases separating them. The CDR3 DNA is TGCGCCAGCAGTGAACGGACAACCTCCCCCCTCCACTTT. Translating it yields CASSERTTSPLHF.

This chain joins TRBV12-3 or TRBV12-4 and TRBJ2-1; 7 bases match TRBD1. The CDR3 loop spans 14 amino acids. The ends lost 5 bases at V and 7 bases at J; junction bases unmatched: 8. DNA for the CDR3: TGTGCCAGCAGTCGTACCAGGGGGAGAAATGAGCAGTTCTTC. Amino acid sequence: CASSRTRGRNEQFF.

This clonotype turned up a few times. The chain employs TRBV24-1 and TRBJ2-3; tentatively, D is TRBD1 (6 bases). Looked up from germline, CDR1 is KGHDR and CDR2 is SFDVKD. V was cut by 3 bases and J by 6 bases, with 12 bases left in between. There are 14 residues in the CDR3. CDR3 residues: CATSDPNRVDTQYF. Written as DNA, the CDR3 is TGTGCCACCAGTGATCCGAACAGGGTGGATACGCAGTATTTT.

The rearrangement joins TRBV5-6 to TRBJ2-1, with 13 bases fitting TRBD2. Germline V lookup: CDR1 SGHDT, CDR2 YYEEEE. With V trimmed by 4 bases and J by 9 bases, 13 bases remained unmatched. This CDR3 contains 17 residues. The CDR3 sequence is CASSNPGRTSGSGEQFF. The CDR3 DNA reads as TGTGCCAGCAGCAACCCAGGGAGGACTAGCGGGAGTGGTGAGCAGTTCTTC.

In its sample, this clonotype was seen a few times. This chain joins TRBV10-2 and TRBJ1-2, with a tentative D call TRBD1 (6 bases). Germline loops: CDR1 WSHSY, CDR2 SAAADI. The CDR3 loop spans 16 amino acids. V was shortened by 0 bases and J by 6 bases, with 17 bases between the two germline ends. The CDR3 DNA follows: TGCGCCAGCAGTGAGTCCGGGCGGGGGCTAAGGAATGGCTACACCTTC. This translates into CASSESGRGLRNGYTF.

The CDR3 region has the DNA TGTGCTAGTGGTTTGGACCTCACAGGGGGGATAGATACGCAGTATTTT. Amino acid sequence: CASGLDLTGGIDTQYF. The genes are TRBV12-5 and TRBJ2-3; 8 positions agree with TRBD1. The CDR3 loop spans 16 amino acids. J gave up 5 bases and V 1 base, and 8 bases lay outside the gene matches. Germline V lookup: CDR1 LGHNT, CDR2 FRNRAP.

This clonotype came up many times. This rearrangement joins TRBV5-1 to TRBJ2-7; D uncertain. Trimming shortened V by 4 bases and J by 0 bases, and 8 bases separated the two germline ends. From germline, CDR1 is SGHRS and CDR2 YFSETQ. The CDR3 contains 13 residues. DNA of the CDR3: TGCGCCAGCAGCGGCGCCGTCTCCTACGAGCAGTACTTC. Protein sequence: CASSGAVSYEQYF.

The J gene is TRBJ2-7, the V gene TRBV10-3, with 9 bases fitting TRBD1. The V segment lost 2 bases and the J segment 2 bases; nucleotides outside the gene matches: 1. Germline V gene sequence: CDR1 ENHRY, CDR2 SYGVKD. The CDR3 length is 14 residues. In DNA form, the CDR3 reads TGTGCCATCAGTGAGAGACAGGGGGCCTACGAGCAGTACTTC. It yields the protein CAISERQGAYEQYF.

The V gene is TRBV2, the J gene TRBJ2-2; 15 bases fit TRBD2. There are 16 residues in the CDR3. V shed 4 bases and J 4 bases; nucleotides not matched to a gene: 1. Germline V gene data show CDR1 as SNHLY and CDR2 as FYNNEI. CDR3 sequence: CASSGTSGRATGELFF. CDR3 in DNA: TGTGCCAGCAGTGGGACTAGCGGGAGGGCCACCGGGGAGCTGTTTTTT.

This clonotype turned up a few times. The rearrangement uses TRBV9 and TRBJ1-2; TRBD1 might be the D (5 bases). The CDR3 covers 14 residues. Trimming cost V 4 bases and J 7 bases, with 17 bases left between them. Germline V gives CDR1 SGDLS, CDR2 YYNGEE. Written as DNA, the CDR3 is TGTGCCAGCAGCCTCCGGGACTCACCCCTTGGCTACACCTTC. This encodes CASSLRDSPLGYTF.

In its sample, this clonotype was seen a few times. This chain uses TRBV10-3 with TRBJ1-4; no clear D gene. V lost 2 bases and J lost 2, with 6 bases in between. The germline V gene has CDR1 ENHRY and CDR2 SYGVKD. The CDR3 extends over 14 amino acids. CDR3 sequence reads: CAISEGSTNEKLFF. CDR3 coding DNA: TGTGCCATCAGTGAGGGTTCTACTAATGAAAAACTGTTTTTT.

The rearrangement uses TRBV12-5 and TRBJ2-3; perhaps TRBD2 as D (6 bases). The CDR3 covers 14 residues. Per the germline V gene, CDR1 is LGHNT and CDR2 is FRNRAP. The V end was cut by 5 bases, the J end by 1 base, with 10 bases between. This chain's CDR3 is CASGRGGGTDTQYF. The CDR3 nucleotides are TGTGCTAGTGGTCGAGGAGGGGGCACAGATACGCAGTATTTT.

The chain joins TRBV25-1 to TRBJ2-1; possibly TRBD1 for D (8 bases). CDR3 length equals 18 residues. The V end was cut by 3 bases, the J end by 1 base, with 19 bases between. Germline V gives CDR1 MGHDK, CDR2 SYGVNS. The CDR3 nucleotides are TGTGCCAGCAGTGACCCATTAACAGGGGGGGGTTCCTACAATGAGCAGTTCTTC. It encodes CASSDPLTGGGSYNEQFF.

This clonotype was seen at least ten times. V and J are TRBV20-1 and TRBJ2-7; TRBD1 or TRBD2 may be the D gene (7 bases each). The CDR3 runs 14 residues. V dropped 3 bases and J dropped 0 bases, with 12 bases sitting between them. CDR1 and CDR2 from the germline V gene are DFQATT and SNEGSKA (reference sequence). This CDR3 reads CSARPGGGSYEQYF. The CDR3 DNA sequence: TGCAGTGCTAGGCCAGGGGGGGGCTCCTACGAGCAGTACTTC.

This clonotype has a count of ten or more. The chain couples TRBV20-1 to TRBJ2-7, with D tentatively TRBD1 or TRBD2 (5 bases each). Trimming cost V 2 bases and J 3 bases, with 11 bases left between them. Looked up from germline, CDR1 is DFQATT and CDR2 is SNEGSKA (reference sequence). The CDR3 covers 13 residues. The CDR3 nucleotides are TGCAGTGCTAGAACGGGGCTCCACTACGAGCAGTACTTC. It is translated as CSARTGLHYEQYF.